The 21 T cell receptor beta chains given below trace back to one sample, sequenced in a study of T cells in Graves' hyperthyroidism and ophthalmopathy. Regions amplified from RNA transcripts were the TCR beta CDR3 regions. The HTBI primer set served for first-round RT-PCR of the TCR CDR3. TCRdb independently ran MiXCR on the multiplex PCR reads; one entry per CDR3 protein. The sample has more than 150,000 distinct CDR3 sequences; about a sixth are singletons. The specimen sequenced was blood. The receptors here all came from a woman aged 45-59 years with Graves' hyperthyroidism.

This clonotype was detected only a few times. This chain's CDR3 is CASSTRLAGAHQETQYF. The CDR3 region has the DNA TGTGCCAGCAGCACCCGACTAGCGGGGGCCCACCAAGAGACCCAGTACTTC. The genes are TRBV13 and TRBJ2-5, with 12 nucleotides matching TRBD2. The CDR3 is 17 amino acids. Germline V gives CDR1 PRHDT, CDR2 FYEKMQ (reference sequence). V shed 5 bases, J shed 0 bases, and the junction held 7 bases outside the gene matches.

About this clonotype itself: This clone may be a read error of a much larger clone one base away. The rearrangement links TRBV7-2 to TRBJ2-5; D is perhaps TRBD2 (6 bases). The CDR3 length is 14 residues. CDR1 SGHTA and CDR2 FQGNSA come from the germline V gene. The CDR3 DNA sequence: TGTGCCAGCAGCTTAGCTGGCGGGATGGGGACCCAGTGCTTC. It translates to CASSLAGGMGTQCF.

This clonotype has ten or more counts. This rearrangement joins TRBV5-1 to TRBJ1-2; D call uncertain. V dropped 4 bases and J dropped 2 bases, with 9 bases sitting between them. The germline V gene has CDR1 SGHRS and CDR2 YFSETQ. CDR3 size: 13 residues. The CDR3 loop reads CASSGVENYGYTF. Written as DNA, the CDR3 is TGCGCCAGCAGCGGAGTGGAAAACTATGGCTACACCTTC.

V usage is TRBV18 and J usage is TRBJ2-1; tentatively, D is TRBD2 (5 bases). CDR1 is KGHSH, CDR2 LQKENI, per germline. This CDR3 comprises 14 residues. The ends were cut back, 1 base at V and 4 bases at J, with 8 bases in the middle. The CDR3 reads CASSPQTTYNEQFF. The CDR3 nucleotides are TGTGCCAGCTCACCACAGACTACATACAATGAGCAGTTCTTC.

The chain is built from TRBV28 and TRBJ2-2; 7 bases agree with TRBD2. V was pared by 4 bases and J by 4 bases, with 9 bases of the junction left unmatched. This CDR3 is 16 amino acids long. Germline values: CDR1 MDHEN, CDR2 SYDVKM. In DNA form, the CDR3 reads TGTGCCAGCAGTTCAGCGGGGCAGGTGATCACCGGGGAGCTGTTTTTT. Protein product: CASSSAGQVITGELFF. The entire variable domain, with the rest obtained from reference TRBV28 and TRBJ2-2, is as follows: DVKVTQSSRYLVKRTGEKVFLECVQDMDHENMFWYRQDPGLGLRLIYFSYDVKMKEKGDIPEGYSVSREKKERFSLILESASTNQTSMYLCASSSAGQVITGELFFGEGSRLTVL.

CDR3 sequence: CASIPGTENTEAFF. In DNA form, the CDR3 reads TGTGCCAGCATCCCCGGGACAGAGAACACTGAAGCTTTCTTT. The gene calls are TRBV2 and TRBJ1-1, with 7 bases lining up with TRBD1. V gave up 7 bases and J gave up 1 base; unmatched junction bases: 6. The CDR3 extends over 14 amino acids. Germline V gene sequence: CDR1 SNHLY, CDR2 FYNNEI.

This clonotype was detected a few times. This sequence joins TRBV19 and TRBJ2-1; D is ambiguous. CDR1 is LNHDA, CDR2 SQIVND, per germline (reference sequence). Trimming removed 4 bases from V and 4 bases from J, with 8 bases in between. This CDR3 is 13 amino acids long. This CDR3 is CASSRTIYNEQFF. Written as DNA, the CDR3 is TGTGCCAGTAGTAGAACCATTTACAATGAGCAGTTCTTC. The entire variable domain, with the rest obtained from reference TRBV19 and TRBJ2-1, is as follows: DGGITQSPKYLFRKEGQNVTLSCEQNLNHDAMYWYRQDPGQGLRLIYYSQIVNDFQKGDIAEGYSVSREKKESFPLTVTSAQKNPTAFYLCASSRTIYNEQFFGPGTRLTVL.

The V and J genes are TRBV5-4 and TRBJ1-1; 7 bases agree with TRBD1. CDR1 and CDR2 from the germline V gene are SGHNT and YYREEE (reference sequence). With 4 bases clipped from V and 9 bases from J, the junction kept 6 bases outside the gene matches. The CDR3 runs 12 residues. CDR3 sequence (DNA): TGTGCCAGCAGCCTCGGGACAGTGAAAGCTTTCTTT. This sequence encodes CASSLGTVKAFF.

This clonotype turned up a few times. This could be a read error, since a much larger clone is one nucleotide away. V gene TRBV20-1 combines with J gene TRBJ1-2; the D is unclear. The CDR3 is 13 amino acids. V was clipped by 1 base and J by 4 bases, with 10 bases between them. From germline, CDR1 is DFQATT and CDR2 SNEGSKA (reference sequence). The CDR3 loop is CSARVRRGYGYTF. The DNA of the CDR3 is TGCAGTGCTAGAGTACGTCGGGGCTATGGCTACACCTTC.

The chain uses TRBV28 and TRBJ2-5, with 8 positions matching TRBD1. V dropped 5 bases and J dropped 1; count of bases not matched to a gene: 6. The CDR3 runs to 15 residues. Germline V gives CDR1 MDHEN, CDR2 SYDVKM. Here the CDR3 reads CASSRGTGVQETQYF. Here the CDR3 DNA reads TGTGCCAGCAGTCGGGGGACAGGCGTCCAAGAGACCCAGTACTTC.

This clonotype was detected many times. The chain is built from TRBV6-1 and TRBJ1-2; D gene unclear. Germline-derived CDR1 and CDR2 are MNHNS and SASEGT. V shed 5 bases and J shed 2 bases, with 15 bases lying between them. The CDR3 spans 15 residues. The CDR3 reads CASSWETTSNYGYTF. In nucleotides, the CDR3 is TGTGCCAGCAGTTGGGAGACCACATCGAACTATGGCTACACCTTC.

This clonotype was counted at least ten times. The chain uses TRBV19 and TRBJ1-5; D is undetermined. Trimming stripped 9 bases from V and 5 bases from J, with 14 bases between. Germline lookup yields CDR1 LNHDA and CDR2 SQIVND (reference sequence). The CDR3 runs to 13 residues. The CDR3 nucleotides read TGTGCCAGCGCATTTAATGGAGATCAGCCCCAGCATTTT. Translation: CASAFNGDQPQHF.

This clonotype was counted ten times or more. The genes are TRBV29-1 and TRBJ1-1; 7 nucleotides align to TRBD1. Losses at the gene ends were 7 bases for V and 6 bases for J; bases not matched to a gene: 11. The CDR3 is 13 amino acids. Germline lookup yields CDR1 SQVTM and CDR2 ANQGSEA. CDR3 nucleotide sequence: TGCAGCGCGGAGGGACAGCTGATTGCTGAAGCTTTCTTT. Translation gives CSAEGQLIAEAFF. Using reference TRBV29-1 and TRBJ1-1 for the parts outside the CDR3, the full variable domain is SAVISQKPSRDICQRGTSLTIQCQVDSQVTMMFWYRQQPGQSLTLIATANQGSEATYESGFVIDKFPISRPNLTFSTLTVSNMSPEDSSIYLCSAEGQLIAEAFFGQGTRLTVV.

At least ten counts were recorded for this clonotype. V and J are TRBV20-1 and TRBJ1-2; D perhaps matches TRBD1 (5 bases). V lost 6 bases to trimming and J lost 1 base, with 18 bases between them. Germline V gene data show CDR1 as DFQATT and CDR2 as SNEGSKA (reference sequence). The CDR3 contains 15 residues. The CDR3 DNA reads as TGCAGTGCGTCTTCCGGGGGGGTTGTTAACTATGGCTACACCTTC. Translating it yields CSASSGGVVNYGYTF.

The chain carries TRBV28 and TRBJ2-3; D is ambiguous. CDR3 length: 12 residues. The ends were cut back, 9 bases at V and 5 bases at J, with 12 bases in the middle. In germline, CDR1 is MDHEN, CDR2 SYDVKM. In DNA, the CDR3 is TGTGCCAGTCGTAAGGCAGGAGATACGCAGTATTTT. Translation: CASRKAGDTQYF.

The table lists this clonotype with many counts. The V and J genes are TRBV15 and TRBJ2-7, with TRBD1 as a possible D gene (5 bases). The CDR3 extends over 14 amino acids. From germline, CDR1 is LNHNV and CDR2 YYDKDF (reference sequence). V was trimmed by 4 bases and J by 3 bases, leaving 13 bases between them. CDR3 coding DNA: TGTGCCACCAGCAAGGGGTGGAACAACTACGAGCAGTACTTC. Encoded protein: CATSKGWNNYEQYF. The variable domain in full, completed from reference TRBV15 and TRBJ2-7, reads DAMVIQNPRYQVTQFGKPVTLSCSQTLNHNVMYWYQQKSSQAPKLLFHYYDKDFNNEADTPDNFQSRRPNTSFCFLDIRSPGLGDTAMYLCATSKGWNNYEQYFGPGTRLTVT.

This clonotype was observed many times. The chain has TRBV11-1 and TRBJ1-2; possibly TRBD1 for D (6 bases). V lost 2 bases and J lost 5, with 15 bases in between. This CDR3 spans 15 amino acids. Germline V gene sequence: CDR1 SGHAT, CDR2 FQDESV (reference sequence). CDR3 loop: CASSLFPGVEYGYTF. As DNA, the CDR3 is TGTGCCAGCAGCTTATTCCCAGGGGTGGAATATGGCTACACCTTC.

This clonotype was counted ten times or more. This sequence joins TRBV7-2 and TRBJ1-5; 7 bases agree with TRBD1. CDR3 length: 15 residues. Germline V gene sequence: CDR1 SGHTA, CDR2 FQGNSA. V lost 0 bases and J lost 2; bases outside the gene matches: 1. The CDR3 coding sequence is TGTGCCAGCAGCTTAGCCGACAGGGGCAATCAGCCCCAGCATTTT. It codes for CASSLADRGNQPQHF.

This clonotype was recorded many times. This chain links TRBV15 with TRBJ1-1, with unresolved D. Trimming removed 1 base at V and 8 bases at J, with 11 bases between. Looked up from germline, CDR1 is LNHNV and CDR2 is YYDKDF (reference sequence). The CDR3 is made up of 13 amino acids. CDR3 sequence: CATSRVGALEAFF. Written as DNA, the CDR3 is TGTGCCACCAGCAGAGTAGGAGCTTTAGAAGCTTTCTTT.

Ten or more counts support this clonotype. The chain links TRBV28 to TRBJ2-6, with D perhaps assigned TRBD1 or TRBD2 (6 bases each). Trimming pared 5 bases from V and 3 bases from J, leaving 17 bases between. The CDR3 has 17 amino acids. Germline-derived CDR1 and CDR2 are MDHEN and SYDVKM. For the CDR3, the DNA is TGTGCCAGCAGTGGAGGGGGGCGGGCCTTTGGGGCCAACGTCCTGACTTTC. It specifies CASSGGGRAFGANVLTF.

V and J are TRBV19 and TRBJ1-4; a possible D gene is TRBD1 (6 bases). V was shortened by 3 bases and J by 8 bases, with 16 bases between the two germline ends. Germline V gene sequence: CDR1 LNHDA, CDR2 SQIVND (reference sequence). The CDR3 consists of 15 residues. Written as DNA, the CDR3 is TGTGCCAGTAGTATCCCAGGGGTGTACGGAGAAAAACTGTTTTTT. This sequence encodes CASSIPGVYGEKLFF.